This TCR beta chain was retrieved from a study of T cell responses to AZD1222 COVID-19 vaccine. Study-wide results and caveats: The repertoires were collected only after the peak T cell response. Two AZD1222 doses significantly raised spike-specific TCR breadth and depth over controls. Donor demographics were predominantly white British with a female majority; clonal diversity may be underestimated.

The V gene's germline CDR1 is SNHLY and CDR2 FYNNEI. The CDR3 is made up of 14 amino acids. V lost 7 bases to trimming and J lost 11 bases; unmatched junction nucleotides: 10. In its sample, this clone was seen once. As yet, its antigen is unknown. Sequencing used immunoSEQ multiplex PCR; TCRdb keeps in-frame clones, though not all of them. The table has 130,000 to 150,000 clones, roughly 90% seen once. This sequence joins TRBV2 and TRBJ1-6, with 8 bases lining up with TRBD1. This material consisted of peripheral blood, taken on day 0 of AZD1222 vaccination. The TCR was taken from an adult in good health. The CDR3 nucleotides are TGTGCCAGCATCCCGGGACAGGCTCATACACCCCTCCACTTT. Protein: CASIPGQAHTPLHF.